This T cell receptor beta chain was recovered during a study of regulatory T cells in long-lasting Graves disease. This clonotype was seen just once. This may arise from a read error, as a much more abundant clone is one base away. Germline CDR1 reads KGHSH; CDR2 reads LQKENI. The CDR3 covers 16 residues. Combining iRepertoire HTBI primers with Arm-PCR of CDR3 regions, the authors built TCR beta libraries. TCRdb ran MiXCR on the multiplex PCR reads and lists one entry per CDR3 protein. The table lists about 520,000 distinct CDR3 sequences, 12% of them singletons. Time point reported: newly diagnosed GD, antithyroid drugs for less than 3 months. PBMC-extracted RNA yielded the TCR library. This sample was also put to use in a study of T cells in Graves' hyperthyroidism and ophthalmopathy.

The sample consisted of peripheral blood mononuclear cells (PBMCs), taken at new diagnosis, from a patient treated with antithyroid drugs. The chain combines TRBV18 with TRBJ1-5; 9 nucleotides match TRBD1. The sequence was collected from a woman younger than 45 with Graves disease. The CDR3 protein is CATSPSDRGGDQPQHF. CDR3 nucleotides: TGTGCCACCTCACCCTCGGACAGGGGAGGGGATCAGCCCCAGCATTTT.